These T cell receptor beta chains were read from a single sample in a study of blood T cell repertoires in COVID-19. TCRdb's table, derived via immunoSEQ multiplex PCR, lists solely in-frame clones and lacks some. This table holds roughly 320,000 clones, 89% found once. The sequenced sample consisted of peripheral blood. The source is a woman between 25 and 40 years old with COVID-19, enrolled during active disease. Both conserved end residues are part of each CDR3. The D gene is left open where the match is weak. The size field is filled for only some rows; it gives once, few, many or a size class.

d_gene: TRBD1
v_gene: TRBV6-5
j_gene: TRBJ2-5
abundance: NA
CDR3aa: CASSWASGGTQYF
CDR3nt: TGTGCCAGCAGCTGGGCCTCAGGGGGGACCCAGTACTTC

d_gene: TRBD2
v_gene: TRBV7-2
j_gene: TRBJ2-7
abundance: NA
CDR3aa: CPPGGYSYEQYF
CDR3nt: TGTCCCCCGGGGGGTTACTCCTACGAGCAGTACTTC

d_gene: TRBD1
v_gene: TRBV4-1
j_gene: TRBJ1-2
abundance: NA
CDR3aa: CASSQPGQGAYGYTF
CDR3nt: TGCGCCAGCAGCCAACCCGGACAGGGGGCGTATGGCTACACCTTC

d_gene: NA
v_gene: TRBV6-5
j_gene: TRBJ2-1
abundance: once
CDR3aa: CASSPAGATSQFF
CDR3nt: TGTGCCAGCAGTCCGGCGGGGGCCACGTCGCAGTTCTTC

d_gene: NA
v_gene: TRBV20-1
j_gene: TRBJ1-5
abundance: NA
CDR3aa: CSARDLRSQHF
CDR3nt: TGCAGTGCTAGAGATCTCCGGTCCCAGCATTTT

d_gene: TRBD2
v_gene: TRBV19
j_gene: TRBJ2-1
abundance: NA
CDR3aa: CASKKDGSGGKNNEQFF
CDR3nt: TGTGCCAGTAAGAAGGATGGTAGCGGGGGGAAAAACAATGAGCAGTTCTTC

d_gene: TRBD2
v_gene: TRBV24-1
j_gene: TRBJ2-2
abundance: many
CDR3aa: CATSDTERGAGELFF
CDR3nt: TGTGCCACCAGTGATACGGAGCGGGGGGCCGGGGAGCTGTTTTTT

d_gene: NA
v_gene: TRBV5-6
j_gene: TRBJ2-3
abundance: NA
CDR3aa: CASSLPGVGTDTQYF
CDR3nt: TGTGCCAGCAGCTTACCGGGGGTGGGCACAGATACGCAGTATTTT

d_gene: NA
v_gene: TRBV4-1
j_gene: TRBJ1-3
abundance: NA
CDR3aa: CASSQRRGLVSGNTIYF
CDR3nt: TGCGCCAGCAGCCAACGCAGGGGTCTCGTCTCCGGAAACACCATATATTTT

d_gene: TRBD2
v_gene: TRBV9
j_gene: TRBJ2-7
abundance: NA
CDR3aa: CASSVASGGSYEQYF
CDR3nt: TGTGCCAGCAGCGTAGCTAGCGGGGGTTCCTACGAGCAGTACTTC

d_gene: TRBD1
v_gene: TRBV3-1/TRBV3-2
j_gene: TRBJ1-6
abundance: many
CDR3aa: CASSITGQTNSPLHF
CDR3nt: TGTGCCAGCAGCATAACGGGACAGACTAATTCACCCCTCCACTTT

d_gene: TRBD1
v_gene: TRBV5-1
j_gene: TRBJ2-5
abundance: NA
CDR3aa: CASQNDRGRGTQYF
CDR3nt: TGCGCCAGCCAAAACGACAGGGGGCGCGGGACCCAGTACTTC

d_gene: TRBD1
v_gene: TRBV4-1
j_gene: TRBJ1-6
abundance: few
CDR3aa: CASSQDDETGRSPLHF
CDR3nt: TGCGCCAGCAGCCAAGACGATGAGACAGGGAGATCACCCCTCCACTTT

d_gene: TRBD2
v_gene: TRBV27
j_gene: TRBJ2-7
abundance: few
CDR3aa: CASRGLAGSYEQYF
CDR3nt: TGTGCCAGCCGTGGACTAGCGGGTTCCTACGAGCAGTACTTC

d_gene: NA
v_gene: TRBV7-3
j_gene: TRBJ2-1
abundance: NA
CDR3aa: CASSLGLNSYNEQFF
CDR3nt: TGTGCCAGCAGCTTAGGGTTAAACAGCTACAATGAGCAGTTCTTC

d_gene: NA
v_gene: TRBV7-8
j_gene: TRBJ1-2
abundance: NA
CDR3aa: CASSPGDLYGYTF
CDR3nt: TGTGCCAGCAGCCCCGGGGACTTGTATGGCTACACCTTC

d_gene: TRBD2
v_gene: TRBV5-5
j_gene: TRBJ2-1
abundance: NA
CDR3aa: CASSLALAGYNEQFF
CDR3nt: TGTGCCAGCAGCTTGGCACTAGCGGGGTACAATGAGCAGTTCTTC

d_gene: TRBD1
v_gene: TRBV10-1
j_gene: TRBJ1-6
abundance: NA
CDR3aa: CASSAGTGHSPLHF
CDR3nt: TGCGCCAGCAGCGCCGGGACAGGGCATTCACCCCTCCACTTT

d_gene: NA
v_gene: TRBV12-3/TRBV12-4
j_gene: TRBJ1-1
abundance: NA
CDR3aa: CASSGRGAAFF
CDR3nt: TGTGCCAGCAGCGGAAGGGGCGCAGCTTTCTTT

d_gene: TRBD1
v_gene: TRBV6-2/TRBV6-3
j_gene: TRBJ1-2
abundance: NA
CDR3aa: CASSSTPGQVDTF
CDR3nt: TGTGCCAGCAGTTCAACCCCGGGACAGGTAGACACCTTC

d_gene: TRBD1
v_gene: TRBV19
j_gene: TRBJ1-1
abundance: few
CDR3aa: CASSFGQGLNTEAFF
CDR3nt: TGTGCCAGTAGTTTCGGACAGGGCCTTAACACTGAAGCTTTCTTT

d_gene: TRBD1
v_gene: TRBV7-9
j_gene: TRBJ2-2
abundance: NA
CDR3aa: CASSLPQGVGELFF
CDR3nt: TGTGCCAGCAGCTTACCCCAGGGGGTTGGGGAGCTGTTTTTT

d_gene: TRBD2
v_gene: TRBV6-2/TRBV6-3
j_gene: TRBJ2-3
abundance: NA
CDR3aa: CASSYRSGGALTDTQYF
CDR3nt: TGTGCCAGCAGTTACAGGAGCGGGGGGGCCTTGACAGATACGCAGTATTTT

d_gene: TRBD1
v_gene: TRBV7-9
j_gene: TRBJ1-4
abundance: NA
CDR3aa: CASSHHGTGEEKLFF
CDR3nt: TGTGCCAGCAGCCACCATGGGACAGGGGAAGAAAAACTGTTTTTT

d_gene: TRBD1
v_gene: TRBV5-5
j_gene: TRBJ1-5
abundance: NA
CDR3aa: CASSHTGVGNQPQHF
CDR3nt: TGTGCCAGCAGCCACACAGGGGTGGGCAATCAGCCCCAGCATTTT

d_gene: NA
v_gene: TRBV28
j_gene: TRBJ1-4
abundance: NA
CDR3aa: CASSTPPGRGTTNEKLFF
CDR3nt: TGTGCCAGCAGTACACCCCCCGGCAGGGGCACAACTAATGAAAAACTGTTTTTT

d_gene: TRBD1
v_gene: TRBV9
j_gene: TRBJ1-2
abundance: NA
CDR3aa: CASSTDRAGGYTF
CDR3nt: TGTGCCAGCAGCACCGACAGGGCCGGGGGCTACACCTTC

d_gene: NA
v_gene: TRBV5-4
j_gene: TRBJ2-5
abundance: NA
CDR3aa: CASSTSGGETQYF
CDR3nt: TGTGCCAGCAGCACCTCAGGGGGGGAGACCCAGTACTTC

d_gene: NA
v_gene: TRBV3-1/TRBV3-2
j_gene: TRBJ1-3
abundance: NA
CDR3aa: CASSQDSSRGTIYF
CDR3nt: TGTGCCAGCAGCCAAGATTCATCCAGGGGCACCATATATTTT

d_gene: TRBD2
v_gene: TRBV5-1
j_gene: TRBJ2-1
abundance: NA
CDR3aa: CASSDRTSGGSTYNEQFF
CDR3nt: TGCGCCAGCAGCGATAGGACTAGCGGGGGGTCCACCTACAATGAGCAGTTCTTC

d_gene: NA
v_gene: TRBV21-1
j_gene: TRBJ1-6
abundance: NA
CDR3aa: CASSRQNYNSPLHF
CDR3nt: TGTGCCAGCAGCCGACAGAACTATAATTCACCCCTCCACTTT

d_gene: TRBD1
v_gene: TRBV14
j_gene: TRBJ1-2
abundance: NA
CDR3aa: CASSPRQGDGYTF
CDR3nt: TGTGCCAGCAGCCCACGACAGGGGGACGGCTACACCTTC

d_gene: NA
v_gene: TRBV6-1
j_gene: TRBJ1-1
abundance: NA
CDR3aa: CASSATGTKRMNTEAFF
CDR3nt: TGTGCCAGCAGTGCAACAGGCACCAAAAGGATGAACACTGAAGCTTTCTTT

d_gene: NA
v_gene: TRBV28
j_gene: TRBJ1-6
abundance: NA
CDR3aa: CASKGYNQGINSPLHF
CDR3nt: TGTGCCAGCAAGGGTTACAACCAGGGAATTAATTCACCCCTCCACTTT

d_gene: TRBD2
v_gene: TRBV9
j_gene: TRBJ2-1
abundance: NA
CDR3aa: CASSVGGGIYNEQFF
CDR3nt: TGTGCCAGCAGCGTAGGCGGGGGAATCTACAATGAGCAGTTCTTC

d_gene: NA
v_gene: TRBV24-1
j_gene: TRBJ1-2
abundance: few
CDR3aa: CATSAPDRTYGYTF
CDR3nt: TGTGCCACCAGTGCCCCGGACAGAACCTATGGCTACACCTTC

d_gene: TRBD1
v_gene: TRBV6-5
j_gene: TRBJ1-1
abundance: NA
CDR3aa: CASSYSGTGTEAFF
CDR3nt: TGTGCCAGCAGTTACTCCGGGACAGGGACTGAAGCTTTCTTT

d_gene: NA
v_gene: TRBV2
j_gene: TRBJ1-4
abundance: NA
CDR3aa: CASGRLSTNEKLFF
CDR3nt: TGTGCCAGCGGGAGACTCTCAACTAATGAAAAACTGTTTTTT

d_gene: NA
v_gene: TRBV5-4
j_gene: TRBJ2-3
abundance: few
CDR3aa: CASSLASGGGDTQYF
CDR3nt: TGTGCCAGCAGCTTGGCGTCGGGGGGCGGAGATACGCAGTATTTT

d_gene: TRBD1
v_gene: TRBV5-6
j_gene: TRBJ1-2
abundance: NA
CDR3aa: CASSFLGTGNYGYTF
CDR3nt: TGTGCCAGCAGCTTCCTGGGGACAGGGAACTATGGCTACACCTTC

d_gene: NA
v_gene: TRBV19
j_gene: TRBJ1-3
abundance: once
CDR3aa: CASSIGSTVSGNTIYF
CDR3nt: TGTGCCAGTAGTATCGGTTCCACTGTCTCTGGAAACACCATATATTTT

d_gene: TRBD2
v_gene: TRBV7-8
j_gene: TRBJ2-5
abundance: NA
CDR3aa: CASSLKDLGGRVQETQYF
CDR3nt: TGTGCCAGCAGCTTGAAGGACCTCGGGGGGAGGGTCCAAGAGACCCAGTACTTC

d_gene: NA
v_gene: TRBV7-8
j_gene: TRBJ2-1
abundance: NA
CDR3aa: CASSQLRDPRNEQFF
CDR3nt: TGTGCCAGCAGCCAGCTACGCGATCCCCGGAATGAGCAGTTCTTC